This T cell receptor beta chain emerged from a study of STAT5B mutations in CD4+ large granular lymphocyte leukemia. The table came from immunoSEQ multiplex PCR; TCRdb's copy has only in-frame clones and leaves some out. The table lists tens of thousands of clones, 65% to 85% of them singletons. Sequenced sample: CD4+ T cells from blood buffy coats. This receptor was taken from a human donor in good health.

The CDR3 nucleotides read TGTGCCAGCAGTTTATCTGTAAACAGGGTTCCCTACGAGCAGTACTTC. Protein: CASSLSVNRVPYEQYF. V gene TRBV27 combines with J gene TRBJ2-7; D perhaps matches TRBD1 (6 bases). V was trimmed by 0 bases and J by 2 bases, leaving 14 bases between them. Looked up from germline, CDR1 is MNHEY and CDR2 is SMNVEV (reference sequence). The CDR3 totals 16 residues.